This paragraph covers one T cell receptor (beta chain) sequence. The antigen it recognizes is unknown. Base qualities are missing; no much larger clone stands one base away. Sorting staining used anti-CD3, anti-CD4, anti-CD8 and a Vbeta20 antibody from the IOTest Beta Mark kit on a FACSAria III, with purity above 98%. Mononuclear cells were isolated by Ficoll-Paque PLUS density gradient centrifugation from peripheral blood that had been collected in sodium heparin tubes. Before TCRbeta deep sequencing, the CD4+ Vbeta20+, CD4+ Vbeta20-, and CD8+ T cell fractions were FACS-sorted. The record originates from a study of somatic mutations in T cells in chronic GVHD (dated by TCRdb to 2020 to 2021). Isolated genomic DNA was used for TCRbeta deep sequencing. The immunoSEQ assay, provided as a commercial service, was used for both TCRbeta CDR3 sequencing and the initial data processing. Processing in the source paper ran as follows. Reads were demultiplexed, adapter and primer sequences were trimmed, similar clones were merged through frequency-ratio clustering, and V, D, J genes were annotated using IMGT. This immuneACCESS table, as held by TCRdb, lists in-frame sequences with V and J called but not all clones. Of the missing ones, under half trace to an unresolved V gene in checked studies; the others have no known cause. V and J calls and clone size are as listed in that table; D and trimming were resolved from the DNA. This sample holds 13,000 or so clones; roughly 75% were observed only once. About 32% of the sample belongs to the ten largest clones.

Inclusive of the bounding cysteine and phenylalanine, the CDR3 is 16 residues long. Only CDR3 DNA remains: 48 bases, in frame from the first base. CDR1 LNHNV and CDR2 YYDKDF were looked up in the germline V gene (reference sequence). V and J are truncated by 1 base and 5 bases respectively, leaving an intervening sequence of 15 bases. The clonotype comes from a male patient aged 45-60 years with chronic graft-versus-host disease. After a transplant, some T cells may have been passed on by the graft donor. Sequenced: Vbeta20-negative CD4+ T cells from blood. This sample's cell subset or site label indicates: CD4+ T cells sorted as TCR Vbeta20 negative by flow cytometry. This chain is built from TRBV15 and TRBJ2-1; tentative D gene TRBD2, with 6 bases matching. In nucleotides, the sequence is TGTGCCACCAGCAGAGCGCCGCGGGGTGTGAACAATGAGCAGTTCTTC. This gives the protein CATSRAPRGVNNEQFF.